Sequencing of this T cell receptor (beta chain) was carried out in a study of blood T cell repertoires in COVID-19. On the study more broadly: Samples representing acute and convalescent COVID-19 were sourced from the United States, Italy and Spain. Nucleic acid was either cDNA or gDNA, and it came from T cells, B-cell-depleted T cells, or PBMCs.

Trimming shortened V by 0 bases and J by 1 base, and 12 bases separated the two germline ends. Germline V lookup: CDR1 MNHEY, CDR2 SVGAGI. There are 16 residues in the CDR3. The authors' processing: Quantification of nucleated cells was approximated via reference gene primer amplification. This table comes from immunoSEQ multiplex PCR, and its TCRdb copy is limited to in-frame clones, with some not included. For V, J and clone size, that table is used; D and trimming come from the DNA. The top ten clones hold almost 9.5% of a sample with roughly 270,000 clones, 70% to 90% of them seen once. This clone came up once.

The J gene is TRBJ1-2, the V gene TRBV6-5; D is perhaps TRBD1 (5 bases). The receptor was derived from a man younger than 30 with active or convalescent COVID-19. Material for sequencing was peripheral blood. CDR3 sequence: CASSYSSGRDNYGYTF. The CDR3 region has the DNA TGTGCCAGCAGTTACTCGAGTGGCAGGGATAACTATGGCTACACCTTC.